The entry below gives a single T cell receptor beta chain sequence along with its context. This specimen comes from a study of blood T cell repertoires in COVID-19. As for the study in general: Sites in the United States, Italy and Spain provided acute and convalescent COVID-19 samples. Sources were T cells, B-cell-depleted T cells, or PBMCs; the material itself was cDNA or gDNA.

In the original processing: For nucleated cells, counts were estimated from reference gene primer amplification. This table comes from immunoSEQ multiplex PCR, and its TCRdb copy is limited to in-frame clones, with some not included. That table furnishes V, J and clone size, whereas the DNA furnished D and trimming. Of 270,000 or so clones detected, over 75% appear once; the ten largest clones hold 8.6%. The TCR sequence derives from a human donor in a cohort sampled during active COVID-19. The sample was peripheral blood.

The DNA for the CDR3 is TGTGCCAGCAGCCGCGACTTGATGGGGGAGCTGTTTTTT. Translated, it gives CASSRDLMGELFF. This chain links TRBV16 with TRBJ2-2, with unresolved D. CDR1 is KGHSY and CDR2 is FQNENV in the germline V gene. The CDR3 is 13 residues long. Deletions cut 4 bases from V and 8 bases from J, with 11 bases between.